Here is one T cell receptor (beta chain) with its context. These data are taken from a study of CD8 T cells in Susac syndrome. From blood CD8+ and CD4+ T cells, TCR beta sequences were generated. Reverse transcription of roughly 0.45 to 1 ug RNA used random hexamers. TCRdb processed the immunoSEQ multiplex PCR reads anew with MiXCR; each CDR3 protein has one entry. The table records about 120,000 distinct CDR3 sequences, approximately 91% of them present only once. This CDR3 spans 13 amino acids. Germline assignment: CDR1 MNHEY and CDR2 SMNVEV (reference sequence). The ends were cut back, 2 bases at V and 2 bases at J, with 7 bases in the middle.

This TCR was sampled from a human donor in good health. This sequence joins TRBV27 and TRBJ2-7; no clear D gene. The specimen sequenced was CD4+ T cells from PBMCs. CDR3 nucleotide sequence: TGTGCCAGCAGTTTAAGGGCCCCCTACGAGCAGTACTTC. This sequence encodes CASSLRAPYEQYF.